A single T cell receptor beta chain is shown here with its context. What it binds is not known. V shed 6 bases and J shed 0 bases, with 16 bases lying between them. Germline V gives CDR1 DFQATT, CDR2 SNEGSKA (reference sequence). The CDR3 extends over 15 amino acids. This specimen comes from a study of T-cell memory formation after mild COVID-19. Background on the study: Most TCR clusters belonged to a single donor.

MiXCR, run by TCRdb on the 5' RACE reads, gives a single entry per CDR3 protein. The repertoire holds some 320,000 distinct CDR3 sequences, with approximately 14% as singletons. Study results and limitations: Researchers found some responding clones in pre-infection memory, a sign that cross-reactive memory joined. CM and EM subsets held most contracting CD4+ clones; EMRA held CD8+ ones. Clones contracting day 15 to 85 were balanced CD4/CD8; later expanders leaned CD4+.

This receptor was identified in a man between 18 and 29 years old who had mild COVID-19 (a few samples of this study predate the infection). Cell type and time point are not known. The chain recombines TRBV20-1 with TRBJ2-3; D may be TRBD2 (5 bases). What was sequenced was PBMCs or a T cell subset sorted from them (not recorded which). The CDR3 here is CSATRGSASTDTQYF. The DNA for the CDR3 is TGCAGTGCCACACGGGGTAGCGCTAGCACAGATACGCAGTATTTT.